This T cell receptor (beta chain) was sequenced during a study of blood T cells in healthy people across ages. A second roughly 7 to 11 cycle PCR used barcoded and J-beta primers. Via MiXCR, TCRdb re-called the 5' RACE reads, giving one row per CDR3 protein. The data hold around 1,000,000 distinct CDR3 sequences, with under 30% observed a single time. Healthy Caucasians from Russia aged about 6 to 90 served as donors. This CDR3 is 19 amino acids long. Trimming removed 3 bases from V and 5 bases from J, with 23 bases in between. Germline assignment: CDR1 SEHNR and CDR2 FQNEAQ (reference sequence). This clonotype was seen a few times. The same sample was also used in a study of T cells of mothers and their children.

The sample was blood. The receptor's source is a girl aged 2 to 9 in good health. This chain joins TRBV7-9 and TRBJ1-6; D gene ambiguous. The CDR3 DNA follows: TGTGCCAGCAGCTTTGGTCCCGAGGATCCGGACCTCGATAATTCACCCCTCCACTTT. This codes for CASSFGPEDPDLDNSPLHF. The variable domain in full, with the rest retrieved from reference TRBV7-9 and TRBJ1-6, is DTGVSQNPRHKITKRGQNVTFRCDPISEHNRLYWYRQTLGQGPEFLTYFQNEAQLEKSRLLSDRFSAERPKGSFSTLEIQRTEQGDSAMYLCASSFGPEDPDLDNSPLHFGNGTRLTVT.